The clone carrying this T cell receptor (beta chain) was observed a handful of times. The antigen remains undetermined. One entry per CDR3 protein results from TCRdb running MiXCR on the reads. Of 640,000 or so distinct CDR3 sequences listed, approximately 33% were seen once; the top ten hold 15% to 20%. The data derive from a study of T cell repertoires in cytomegalovirus infection. Study background: HLA-B-restricted CMV epitopes that are well studied, plus recently identified HLA-C-restricted ones, were used by the study. CMV infection together with matching HLA type was indicated by public TCR beta signatures. Study findings and constraints: HLA-C-restricted CMV-specific TCR beta clonotypes prevailed in the ex vivo response.

Trimming took off 4 bases at V and 2 bases at J, with 11 bases between the two ends. Germline CDR1 and CDR2: MNHEY and SVGAGI. The CDR3 totals 14 residues. The starting material was cultured PBMCs, obtained from culture after CMV antigen stimulation. The chain uses TRBV6-5 and TRBJ1-2; D possibly corresponds to TRBD1 (5 bases). The clonotype was recovered from a human donor in good health (CMV status not recorded). Some clones in this sample may be carry-over from other donors' samples. In DNA, the CDR3 is TGTGCCAGCAGTTCCGGCAGGGCGAACTATGGCTACACCTTC. The encoded protein is CASSSGRANYGYTF.